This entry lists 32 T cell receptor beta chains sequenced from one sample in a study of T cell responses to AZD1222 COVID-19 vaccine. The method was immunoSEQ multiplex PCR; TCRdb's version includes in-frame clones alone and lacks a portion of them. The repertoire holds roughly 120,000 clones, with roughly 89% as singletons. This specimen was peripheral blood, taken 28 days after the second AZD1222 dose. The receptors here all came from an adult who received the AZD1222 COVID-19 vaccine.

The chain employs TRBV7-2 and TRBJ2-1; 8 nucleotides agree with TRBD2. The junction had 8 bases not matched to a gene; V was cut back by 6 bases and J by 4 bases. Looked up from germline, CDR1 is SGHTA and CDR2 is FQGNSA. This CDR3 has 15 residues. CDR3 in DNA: TGTGCCAGCAGAAAAGAGGTAGCGGGGTACAATGAGCAGTTCTTC. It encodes CASRKEVAGYNEQFF.

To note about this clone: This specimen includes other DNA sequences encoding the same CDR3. The CDR3 coding sequence is TGTGCTAGTGGGCCGGGCGATACCGGGGAGCTGTTTTTT. Translating it yields CASGPGDTGELFF. The chain joins TRBV12-5 to TRBJ2-2; no firm D call. This CDR3 contains 13 residues. Trimming pared 6 bases from V and 5 bases from J, leaving 10 bases between. Germline V gives CDR1 LGHNT, CDR2 FRNRAP.

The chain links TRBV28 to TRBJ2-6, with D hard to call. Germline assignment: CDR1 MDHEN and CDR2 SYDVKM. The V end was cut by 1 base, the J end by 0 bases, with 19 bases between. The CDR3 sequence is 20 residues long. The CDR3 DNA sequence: TGTGCCAGCAGTTTATCTTCGGCCCTAACCCCCCTCTCTGGGGCCAACGTCCTGACTTTC. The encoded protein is CASSLSSALTPLSGANVLTF.

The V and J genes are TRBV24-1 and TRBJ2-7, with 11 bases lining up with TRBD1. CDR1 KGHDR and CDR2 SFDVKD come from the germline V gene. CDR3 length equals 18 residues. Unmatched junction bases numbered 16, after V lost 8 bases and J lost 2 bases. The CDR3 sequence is CATINGRGGDRGTYEQYF. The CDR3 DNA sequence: TGTGCCACCATCAACGGGCGAGGGGGGGACAGGGGGACCTACGAGCAGTACTTC.

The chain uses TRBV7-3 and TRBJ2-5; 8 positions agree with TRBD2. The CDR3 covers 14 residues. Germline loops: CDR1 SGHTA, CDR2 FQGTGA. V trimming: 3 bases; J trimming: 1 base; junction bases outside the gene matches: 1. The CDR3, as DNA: TGTGCCAGCAGCTTGGCGGGGGGCCAAGAGACCCAGTACTTC. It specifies CASSLAGGQETQYF.

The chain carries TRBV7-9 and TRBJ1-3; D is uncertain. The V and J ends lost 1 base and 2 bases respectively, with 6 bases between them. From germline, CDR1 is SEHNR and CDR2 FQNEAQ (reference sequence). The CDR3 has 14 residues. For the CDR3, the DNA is TGTGCCAGCAGCTTAGGGTCTCCTGGAAACACCATATATTTT. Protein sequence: CASSLGSPGNTIYF.

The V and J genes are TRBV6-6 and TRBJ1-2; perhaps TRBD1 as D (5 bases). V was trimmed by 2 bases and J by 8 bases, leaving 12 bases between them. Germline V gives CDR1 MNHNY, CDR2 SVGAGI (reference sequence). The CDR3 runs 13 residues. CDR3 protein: CASSYAAWGGYTF. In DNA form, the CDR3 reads TGTGCCAGCAGTTACGCAGCTTGGGGCGGCTACACCTTC.

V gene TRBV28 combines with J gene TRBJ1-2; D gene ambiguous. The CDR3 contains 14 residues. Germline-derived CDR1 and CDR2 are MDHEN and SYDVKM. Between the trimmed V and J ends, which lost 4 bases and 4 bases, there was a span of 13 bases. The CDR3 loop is CASSYGLRGYGYTF. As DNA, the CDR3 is TGTGCCAGCAGTTATGGCCTTCGTGGCTATGGCTACACCTTC.

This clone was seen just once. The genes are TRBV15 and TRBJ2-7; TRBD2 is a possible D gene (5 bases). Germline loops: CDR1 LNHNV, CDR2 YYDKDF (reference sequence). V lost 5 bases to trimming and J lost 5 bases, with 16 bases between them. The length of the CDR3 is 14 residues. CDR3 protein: CATSWQRRSDEQYF. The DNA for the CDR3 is TGTGCCACCAGCTGGCAGAGGAGGAGCGACGAGCAGTACTTC.

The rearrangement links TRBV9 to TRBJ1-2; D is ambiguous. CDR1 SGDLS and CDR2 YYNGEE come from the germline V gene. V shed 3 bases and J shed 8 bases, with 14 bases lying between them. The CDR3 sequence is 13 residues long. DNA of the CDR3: TGTGCCAGCAGCGAACCACAGTCTCGAGGCTACACCTTC. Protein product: CASSEPQSRGYTF.

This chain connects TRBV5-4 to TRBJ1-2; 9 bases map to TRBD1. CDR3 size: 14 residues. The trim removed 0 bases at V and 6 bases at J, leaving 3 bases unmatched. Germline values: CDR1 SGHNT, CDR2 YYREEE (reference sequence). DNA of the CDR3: TGTGCCAGCAGCTTGGGGGGACAGGGAAATGGCTACACCTTC. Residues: CASSLGGQGNGYTF. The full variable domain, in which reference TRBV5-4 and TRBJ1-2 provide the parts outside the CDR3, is ETGVTQSPTHLIKTRGQQVTLRCSSQSGHNTVSWYQQALGQGPQFIFQYYREEENGRGNFPPRFSGLQFPNYSSELNVNALELDDSALYLCASSLGGQGNGYTFGSGTRLTVV.

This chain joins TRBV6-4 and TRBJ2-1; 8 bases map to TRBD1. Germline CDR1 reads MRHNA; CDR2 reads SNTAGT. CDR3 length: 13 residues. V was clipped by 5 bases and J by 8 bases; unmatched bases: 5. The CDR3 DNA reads TGTGCCAGCAGTTGGACAGGGCGGGATGAGCAGTTCTTC. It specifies CASSWTGRDEQFF.

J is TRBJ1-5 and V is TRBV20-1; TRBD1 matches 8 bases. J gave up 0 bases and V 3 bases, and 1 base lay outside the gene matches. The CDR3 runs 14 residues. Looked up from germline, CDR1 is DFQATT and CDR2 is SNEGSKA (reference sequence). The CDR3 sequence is CSASGQGSNQPQHF. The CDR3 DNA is TGCAGTGCTAGTGGACAGGGTAGCAATCAGCCCCAGCATTTT.

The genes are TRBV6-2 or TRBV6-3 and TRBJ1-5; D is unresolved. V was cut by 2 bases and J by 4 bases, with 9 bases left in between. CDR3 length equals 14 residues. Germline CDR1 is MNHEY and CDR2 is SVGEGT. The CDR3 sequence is CASSYRPGNQPQHF. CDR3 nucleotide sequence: TGTGCCAGCAGTTACCGGCCGGGAAATCAGCCCCAGCATTTT.

The CDR3 DNA reads as TGTGCCAGCACCTTTGGGGGGGGAGGGGCCAACGTCCTGACTTTC. Translation gives CASTFGGGGANVLTF. The gene calls are TRBV28 and TRBJ2-6; 7 positions match TRBD2. This CDR3 has 15 amino acids. Per the germline V gene, CDR1 is MDHEN and CDR2 is SYDVKM. With 7 bases clipped from V and 4 bases from J, the junction kept 7 bases outside the gene matches.

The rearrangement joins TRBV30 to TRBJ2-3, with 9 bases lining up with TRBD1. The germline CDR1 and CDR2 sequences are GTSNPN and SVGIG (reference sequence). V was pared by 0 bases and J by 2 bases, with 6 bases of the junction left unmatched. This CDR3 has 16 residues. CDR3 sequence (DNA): TGTGCCTGGAGTGTCCACAGGGGGCGCGACACAGATACGCAGTATTTT. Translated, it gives CAWSVHRGRDTDTQYF.

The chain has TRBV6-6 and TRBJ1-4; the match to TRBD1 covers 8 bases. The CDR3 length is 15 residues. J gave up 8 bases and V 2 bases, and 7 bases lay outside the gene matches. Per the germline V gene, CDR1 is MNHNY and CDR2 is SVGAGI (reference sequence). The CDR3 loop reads CASSYPQGGREKLFF. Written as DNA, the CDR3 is TGTGCCAGCAGTTACCCACAGGGGGGGCGGGAAAAACTGTTTTTT.

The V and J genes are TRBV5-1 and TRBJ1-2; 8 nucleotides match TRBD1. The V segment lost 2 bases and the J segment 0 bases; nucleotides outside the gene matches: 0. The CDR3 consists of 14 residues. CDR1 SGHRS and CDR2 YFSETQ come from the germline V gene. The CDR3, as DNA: TGCGCCAGCAGCTTACAGGGGGCTAACTATGGCTACACCTTC. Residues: CASSLQGANYGYTF.

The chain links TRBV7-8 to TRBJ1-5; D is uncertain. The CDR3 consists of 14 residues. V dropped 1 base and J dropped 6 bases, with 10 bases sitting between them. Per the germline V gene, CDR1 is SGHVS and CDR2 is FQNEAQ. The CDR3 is CASSLGGVSQPQHF. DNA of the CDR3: TGTGCCAGCAGCTTAGGCGGGGTTAGTCAGCCCCAGCATTTT.

As DNA, the CDR3 is TGTGCCAGCAGCTTAGCGGCCTCTTTAGATGGCTACACCTTC. Its protein is CASSLAASLDGYTF. This chain joins TRBV7-2 and TRBJ1-2; D gene uncertain. The CDR3 consists of 14 residues. CDR1 and CDR2 from the germline V gene are SGHTA and FQGNSA. The germline V and J ends were trimmed by 0 bases and 6 bases, with 11 bases remaining between them.

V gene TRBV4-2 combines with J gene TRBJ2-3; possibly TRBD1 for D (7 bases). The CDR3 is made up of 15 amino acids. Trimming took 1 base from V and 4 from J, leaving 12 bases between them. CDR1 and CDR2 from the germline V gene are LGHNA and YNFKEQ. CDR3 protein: CASSQVGGGADTQYF. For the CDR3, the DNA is TGTGCCAGCAGCCAAGTAGGAGGGGGCGCAGATACGCAGTATTTT.

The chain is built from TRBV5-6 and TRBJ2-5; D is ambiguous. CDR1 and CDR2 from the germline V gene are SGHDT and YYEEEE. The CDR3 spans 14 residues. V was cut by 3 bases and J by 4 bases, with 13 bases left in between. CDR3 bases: TGTGCCAGCAGCTCAATCCGGGCTGGAGAGACCCAGTACTTC. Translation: CASSSIRAGETQYF.

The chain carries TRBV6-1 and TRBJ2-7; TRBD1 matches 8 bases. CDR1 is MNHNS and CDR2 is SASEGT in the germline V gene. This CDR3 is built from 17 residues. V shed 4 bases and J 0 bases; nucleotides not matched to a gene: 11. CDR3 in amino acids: CASSGASGGRSSYEQYF. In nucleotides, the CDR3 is TGTGCCAGCAGTGGGGCCTCAGGGGGCAGAAGCTCCTACGAGCAGTACTTC.

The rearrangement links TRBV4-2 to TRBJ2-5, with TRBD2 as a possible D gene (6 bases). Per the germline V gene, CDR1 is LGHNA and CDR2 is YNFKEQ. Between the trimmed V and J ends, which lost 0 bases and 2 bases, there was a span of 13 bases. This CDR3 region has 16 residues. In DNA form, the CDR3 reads TGTGCCAGCAGCCAAGAACGACGGGGGAATCAAGAGACCCAGTACTTC. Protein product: CASSQERRGNQETQYF.

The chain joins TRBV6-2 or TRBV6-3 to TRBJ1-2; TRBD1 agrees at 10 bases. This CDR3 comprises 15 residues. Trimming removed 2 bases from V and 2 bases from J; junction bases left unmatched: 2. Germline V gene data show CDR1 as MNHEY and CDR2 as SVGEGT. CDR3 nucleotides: TGTGCCAGCAGTTACGGGACAGGGGCCAACTATGGCTACACCTTC. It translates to CASSYGTGANYGYTF.

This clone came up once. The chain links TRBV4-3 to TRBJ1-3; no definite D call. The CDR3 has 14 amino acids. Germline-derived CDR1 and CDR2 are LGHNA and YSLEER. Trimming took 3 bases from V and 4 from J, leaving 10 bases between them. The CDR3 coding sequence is TGCGCCAGCAGCCAGGACTTCGAAGGAAACACCATATATTTT. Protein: CASSQDFEGNTIYF.

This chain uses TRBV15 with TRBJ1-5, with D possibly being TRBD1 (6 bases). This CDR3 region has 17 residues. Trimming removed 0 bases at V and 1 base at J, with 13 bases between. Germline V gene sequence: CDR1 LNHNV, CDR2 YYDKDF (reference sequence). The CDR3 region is CATSRDLGGGSNQPQHF. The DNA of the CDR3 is TGTGCCACCAGCAGAGACTTAGGGGGGGGAAGCAATCAGCCCCAGCATTTT.

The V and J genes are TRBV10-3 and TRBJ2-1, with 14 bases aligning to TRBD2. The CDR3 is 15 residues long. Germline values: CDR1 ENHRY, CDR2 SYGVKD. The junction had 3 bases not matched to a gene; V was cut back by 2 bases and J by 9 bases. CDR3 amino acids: CAISEGLAGGVEQFF. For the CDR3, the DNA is TGTGCCATCAGTGAGGGACTAGCGGGGGGTGTTGAGCAGTTCTTC.

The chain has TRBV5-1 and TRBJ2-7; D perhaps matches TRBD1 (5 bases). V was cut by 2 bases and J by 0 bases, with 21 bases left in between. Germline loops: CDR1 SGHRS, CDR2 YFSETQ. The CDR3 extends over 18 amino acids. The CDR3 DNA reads TGCGCCAGCAGCTTTGGAGCTTCCTTCCCAGACAGCTCCTACGAGCAGTACTTC. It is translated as CASSFGASFPDSSYEQYF.

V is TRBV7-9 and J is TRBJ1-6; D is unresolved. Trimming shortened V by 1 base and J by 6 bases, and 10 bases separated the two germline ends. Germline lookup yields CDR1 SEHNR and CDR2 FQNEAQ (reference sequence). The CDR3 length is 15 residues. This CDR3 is CASSLGGVVNSPLHF. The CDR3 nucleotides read TGTGCCAGCAGCTTAGGCGGGGTCGTTAATTCACCCCTCCACTTT.

CDR3 loop: CASSAGRGRYNEQFF. CDR3 in DNA: TGTGCCAGCAGCGCGGGGAGGGGGCGTTACAATGAGCAGTTCTTC. The gene calls are TRBV9 and TRBJ2-1; either TRBD1 or TRBD2 may fit D (7 bases each). Germline V CDR1 and CDR2: SGDLS, YYNGEE. Trimming stripped 3 bases from V and 4 bases from J, with 14 bases between. The CDR3 loop spans 15 amino acids.

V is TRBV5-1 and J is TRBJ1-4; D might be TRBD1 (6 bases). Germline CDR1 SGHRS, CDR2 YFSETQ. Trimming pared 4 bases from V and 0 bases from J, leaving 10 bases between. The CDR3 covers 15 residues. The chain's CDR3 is CASSAGTTTNEKLFF. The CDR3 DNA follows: TGCGCCAGCAGCGCCGGGACAACAACTAATGAAAAACTGTTTTTT.